The 23 T cell receptor beta chains in this list originate from one sample, sequenced in a study of blood T cell repertoires in COVID-19 (dated by TCRdb to the early 2020s). Libraries were made using the immunoSEQ multiplex PCR assay. TCRdb retrieved this table from immuneACCESS and kept in-frame rearrangements only. Not all clones are present; in checked studies, unresolved V genes account for under half, and no reason is known for the remainder. The sample table lists roughly 100,000 clones, about three quarters of them with a count of one. The ten largest clonotypes hold 5% to 8% of the sample. The sequenced sample consisted of peripheral blood. Source of these receptors: a man aged 80 or over with COVID-19, enrolled during active disease.

The sample holds a few counts of this clone. V is TRBV4-2 and J is TRBJ1-4; a possible D gene is TRBD1 (5 bases). The CDR3 is made up of 16 amino acids. Trimming stripped 3 bases from V and 0 bases from J, with 11 bases between. From germline, CDR1 is LGHNA and CDR2 YNFKEQ. The CDR3 sequence: CASSQQQVPTNEKLFF. CDR3 DNA: TGTGCCAGCAGCCAGCAACAGGTTCCAACTAATGAAAAACTGTTTTTT.

This clone appeared a few times. J is TRBJ2-3 and V is TRBV7-2, with 7 nucleotides matching TRBD1. V shed 5 bases and J 2 bases; nucleotides not matched to a gene: 4. The V gene's germline CDR1 is SGHTA and CDR2 FQGNSA. This CDR3 spans 14 amino acids. DNA of the CDR3: TGTGCCAGCAGCAAGGGACAGCACACAGATACGCAGTATTTT. Residues: CASSKGQHTDTQYF.

The chain joins TRBV7-2 to TRBJ2-1; TRBD1 matches 8 bases. Germline V gene data show CDR1 as SGHTA and CDR2 as FQGNSA. V trimming: 3 bases; J trimming: 8 bases; junction bases outside the gene matches: 3. The CDR3 contains 13 residues. CDR3 sequence: CASSFDRGHEQFF. DNA of the CDR3: TGTGCCAGCAGCTTCGACAGGGGTCATGAGCAGTTCTTC.

This clone was seen more than once but under ten times. The CDR3 reads CASRLDRGGTYEQYF. The CDR3 bases are TGTGCAAGTCGCTTAGACAGGGGAGGAACCTACGAGCAGTACTTC. The chain uses TRBV12-2 and TRBJ2-7; the DNA was not compared with TRBD1, the D call given in the table. TRBV12-2 counts as a pseudogene. The CDR3 extends over 15 amino acids.

This clone has only a few counts. The V and J genes are TRBV7-6 and TRBJ2-7; D remains ambiguous. The V gene lost 1 base and the J gene lost 4 bases, with 23 bases spanning the gap. CDR3 length: 18 amino acids. Germline CDR1 and CDR2: SGHVS and FNYEAQ. CDR3 residues: CASSLVVGETTEIYEQYF. The DNA for the CDR3 is TGTGCCAGCAGCTTAGTAGTCGGCGAAACGACTGAGATTTACGAGCAGTACTTC.

The genes are TRBV29-1 and TRBJ1-4; tentatively, D is TRBD1 (6 bases). The CDR3 totals 19 residues. V shed 7 bases and J shed 0 bases, with 27 bases lying between them. From germline, CDR1 is SQVTM and CDR2 ANQGSEA. The CDR3 loop is CSADPGHQPMGATNEKLFF. In DNA form, the CDR3 reads TGCAGCGCCGATCCGGGACACCAACCGATGGGGGCAACTAATGAAAAACTGTTTTTT.

The chain links TRBV29-1 to TRBJ2-1; 8 nucleotides line up with TRBD1. Per germline, CDR1 SQVTM and CDR2 ANQGSEA. Trimming at V came to 6 bases and at J to 3 bases, leaving 10 bases not matched to a gene. This CDR3 has 15 amino acids. CDR3 DNA sequence: TGCAGCGTCCCCAAAGCGGACAGGGACTACAATGAGCAGTTCTTC. Its protein is CSVPKADRDYNEQFF.

This clone was seen more than once but under ten times. The J gene is TRBJ2-1, the V gene TRBV5-1, with 10 bases fitting TRBD2. Per germline, CDR1 SGHRS and CDR2 YFSETQ. V was clipped by 0 bases and J by 7 bases; unmatched bases: 7. The CDR3 covers 16 residues. The CDR3 DNA is TGCGCCAGCAGCTTGGATAGGCTAGCGGGAGTTAATGAGCAGTTCTTC. Amino acids: CASSLDRLAGVNEQFF.

The sample holds one count of this clone. The rearrangement links TRBV11-2 to TRBJ1-1, with D unclear. In germline, CDR1 is SGHAT, CDR2 FQNNGV. The CDR3 has 15 residues. The V end was cut by 1 base, the J end by 1 base, with 10 bases between. The CDR3 coding sequence is TGTGCCAGCAGCTTAGCAGGCGCCTCGAACACTGAAGCTTTCTTT. Amino acid sequence: CASSLAGASNTEAFF.

The V gene is TRBV12-3 or TRBV12-4, the J gene TRBJ1-2; D uncertain. The CDR3 loop spans 13 amino acids. Trimming removed 2 bases at V and 8 bases at J, with 12 bases between. The CDR3 sequence is CASSLSRLGGYTF. The CDR3 region has the DNA TGTGCCAGCAGTTTAAGCAGGCTTGGCGGCTACACCTTC.

The table lists this clone with a count of one. The chain is built from TRBV6-5 and TRBJ2-5, with D possibly TRBD1 on 6 matching bases. The CDR3 is 13 residues long. Germline CDR1 is MNHEY and CDR2 is SVGAGI. Trimming removed 7 bases from V and 1 base from J, with 10 bases in between. Here the CDR3 reads CASNGQFQETQYF. The DNA for the CDR3 is TGTGCCAGCAACGGACAGTTCCAAGAGACCCAGTACTTC.

The V call is TRBV5-5, the J call TRBJ1-6; TRBD1 is a possible D gene (5 bases). V was trimmed by 3 bases and J by 5 bases, leaving 21 bases between them. CDR1 and CDR2 (germline): SGHKS, YYEKEE (reference sequence). The CDR3 contains 18 residues. The CDR3 bases are TGTGCCAGCAGCTCTGACGGAAATTTTTGGGGGGATAATTCACCCCTCCACTTT. The encoded protein is CASSSDGNFWGDNSPLHF.

The chain carries TRBV19 and TRBJ1-5, with TRBD1 matching over 7 bases. The germline V gene encodes CDR1 LNHDA and CDR2 SQIVND (reference sequence). Trimming at V came to 6 bases and at J to 4 bases, leaving 12 bases not matched to a gene. The CDR3 spans 16 residues. The CDR3 sequence: CASRGLDRVANQPQHF. CDR3 nucleotide sequence: TGTGCCAGTAGGGGCCTAGACAGGGTAGCGAATCAGCCCCAGCATTTT.

The CDR3 is CASSQEASGSDTQYF. The CDR3 bases are TGTGCCAGCAGCCAAGAGGCTAGCGGGAGTGATACGCAGTATTTT. The chain couples TRBV4-2 to TRBJ2-3; TRBD2 matches at 10 bases. The V gene end was trimmed by 0 bases and the J gene end by 6 bases; junction bases not matched to a gene: 3. CDR1 LGHNA and CDR2 YNFKEQ come from the germline V gene. The CDR3 extends over 15 amino acids.

This chain uses TRBV9 with TRBJ1-4, with 11 bases lining up with TRBD1. Germline assignment: CDR1 SGDLS and CDR2 YYNGEE. With V trimmed by 2 bases and J by 6 bases, 3 bases remained unmatched. The CDR3 loop spans 15 amino acids. CDR3 region: CASSVRTGGHEKLFF. The DNA of the CDR3 is TGTGCCAGCAGCGTGAGGACAGGGGGCCATGAAAAACTGTTTTTT.

The chain combines TRBV6-2 or TRBV6-3 with TRBJ2-1, with unresolved D. With 2 bases removed from V and 3 bases from J, the gap between germline ends came to 8 bases. Germline V gives CDR1 MNHEY, CDR2 SVGEGT. This CDR3 comprises 14 residues. The CDR3 DNA reads as TGTGCCAGCAGTTACCTGAGTAGCTACAATGAGCAGTTCTTC. Translating it yields CASSYLSSYNEQFF.

This clone was seen once. CDR3 DNA: TGTGCCACCAGTGATACAGGGGGCGCGGGTGAAAAACTGTTTTTT. Its translation is CATSDTGGAGEKLFF. V gene TRBV24-1 combines with J gene TRBJ1-4; 9 nucleotides align to TRBD1. The germline V gene encodes CDR1 KGHDR and CDR2 SFDVKD. Germline trimming cut 3 bases from V and 7 bases from J; bases unmatched to any gene: 5. The CDR3 length is 15 residues.

The rearrangement joins TRBV13 to TRBJ2-3, with 11 nucleotides matching TRBD2. With V trimmed by 0 bases and J by 8 bases, 13 bases remained unmatched. There are 18 residues in the CDR3. Germline CDR1 reads PRHDT; CDR2 reads FYEKMQ (reference sequence). The CDR3 DNA follows: TGTGCCAGCAGCTTAGGCCTTCGGGCTAGCGGGAGGACGGGTACGCAGTATTTT. As protein: CASSLGLRASGRTGTQYF.

The gene calls are TRBV2 and TRBJ1-1; unclear D gene. This CDR3 contains 13 residues. In germline, CDR1 is SNHLY, CDR2 FYNNEI. Trimming left V 4 bases short and J 3 bases short, with 9 bases between. This CDR3 reads CASSASRDTEAFF. The CDR3 region has the DNA TGTGCCAGCAGTGCCTCGCGAGACACTGAAGCTTTCTTT.

V and J are TRBV5-1 and TRBJ1-1; D is possibly TRBD1 (6 bases). V shed 3 bases and J shed 0 bases, with 12 bases lying between them. Looked up from germline, CDR1 is SGHRS and CDR2 is YFSETQ. The CDR3 covers 15 residues. This CDR3 is CASSSIGQMNTEAFF. The CDR3 nucleotides are TGCGCCAGCAGCTCCATAGGACAGATGAACACTGAAGCTTTCTTT. The full variable domain, rest sourced from reference TRBV5-1 and TRBJ1-1, is KAGVTQTPRYLIKTRGQQVTLSCSPISGHRSVSWYQQTPGQGLQFLFEYFSETQRNKGNFPGRFSGRQFSNSRSEMNVSTLELGDSALYLCASSSIGQMNTEAFFGQGTRLTVV.

This rearrangement joins TRBV7-2 to TRBJ1-5, with D maybe TRBD1 (6 bases). Trimming removed 0 bases from V and 7 bases from J, with 13 bases in between. Germline CDR1 reads SGHTA; CDR2 reads FQGNSA. This CDR3 region has 15 residues. CDR3 residues: CASSLASGVGQPQHF. CDR3 coding DNA: TGTGCCAGCAGCTTAGCGTCAGGGGTGGGGCAGCCCCAGCATTTT.

The chain is built from TRBV28 and TRBJ2-1; 9 bases agree with TRBD2. The CDR3 sequence is 12 residues long. Germline CDR1 is MDHEN and CDR2 is SYDVKM. The ends lost 7 bases at V and 9 bases at J; junction bases unmatched: 4. CDR3 sequence reads: CASNSGSIEQFF. CDR3 nucleotide sequence: TGTGCCAGCAATAGCGGGAGCATTGAGCAGTTCTTC. Together with reference TRBV28 and TRBJ2-1, the CDR3 gives the full variable domain: DVKVTQSSRYLVKRTGEKVFLECVQDMDHENMFWYRQDPGLGLRLIYFSYDVKMKEKGDIPEGYSVSREKKERFSLILESASTNQTSMYLCASNSGSIEQFFGPGTRLTVL.

This chain uses TRBV15 with TRBJ2-1, with 7 bases aligning to TRBD2. Germline assignment: CDR1 LNHNV and CDR2 YYDKDF (reference sequence). This CDR3 has 14 residues. V shed 1 base and J 8 bases; nucleotides not matched to a gene: 5. CDR3 sequence: CATSRGQSGDEQFF. The CDR3 DNA sequence: TGTGCCACCAGCAGAGGACAGAGCGGGGATGAGCAGTTCTTC.